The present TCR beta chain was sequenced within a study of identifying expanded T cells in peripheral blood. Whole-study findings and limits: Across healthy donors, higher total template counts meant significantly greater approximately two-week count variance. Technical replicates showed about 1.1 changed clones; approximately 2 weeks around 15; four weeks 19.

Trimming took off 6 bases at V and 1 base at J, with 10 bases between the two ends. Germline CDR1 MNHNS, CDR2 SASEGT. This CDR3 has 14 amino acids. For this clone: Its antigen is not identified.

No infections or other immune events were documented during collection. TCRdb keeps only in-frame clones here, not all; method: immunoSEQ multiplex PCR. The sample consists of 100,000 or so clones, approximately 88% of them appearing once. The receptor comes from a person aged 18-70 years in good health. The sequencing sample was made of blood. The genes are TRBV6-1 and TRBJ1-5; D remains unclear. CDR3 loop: CASRQSTSNQPQHF. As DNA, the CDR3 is TGTGCCAGCAGACAGAGTACAAGCAATCAGCCCCAGCATTTT.